The present TCR beta chain was sequenced within a study of human T cells and chemical hapten exposure. Whole-study findings and limits: Those TCRs sitting above 1 in 1000 frequency stayed the same with DPC sensitization. Compared with pre-sensitization or healthy control sets, expanded TCRs clustered more.

From the RACE reads, TCRdb called clonotypes with MiXCR, one entry per CDR3 protein. This table has around 190,000 distinct CDR3 sequences, about 22% appearing once. Time point: patch test 1, 2 weeks after DPC sensitization. Treatment indicated: therapeutic diphenylcyclopropenone sensitization with weekly scalp DPC. The CDR3 extends over 15 amino acids. Germline V CDR1 and CDR2: SGHRS, YFSETQ. V was clipped by 3 bases and J by 10 bases; unmatched bases: 5. This clonotype showed up just a few times. Antigen: not known. This chain joins TRBV5-1 and TRBJ1-6, with 12 bases matching TRBD1. Here the sequenced sample was whole blood, taken in connection with sensitization to the hapten diphenylcyclopropenone (DPC). The source of this sequence is a woman aged 45-60 years with alopecia areata. Some clones in this sample may be carry-over from other donors' samples. The CDR3 here is CASSSEGQGASPLHF. CDR3 bases: TGCGCCAGCAGCTCAGAGGGACAGGGGGCATCACCCCTCCACTTT.